This T cell receptor (beta chain) appears in the sequencing data of a study of blood T cell repertoires in COVID-19. On the study more broadly: T cells, B-cell-depleted T cells, or PBMCs provided the cDNA or gDNA that served as material.

The repertoire was sequenced with immunoSEQ multiplex PCR; TCRdb's copy has only in-frame clones and lacks some. The table lists roughly 300,000 clones, roughly nine tenths of them singletons. Germline V gives CDR1 LGHNA, CDR2 YNFKEQ. This CDR3 contains 15 residues. V was trimmed by 0 bases and J by 2 bases, leaving 10 bases between them. The chain uses TRBV4-2 and TRBJ2-5, with D perhaps TRBD1 (5 bases). The TCR sequence derives from a woman aged 25 to 39 who had recovered from COVID-19. Sequenced material: PBMCs or T cells enriched from blood (not recorded which). CDR3 sequence: CASSQEGQGQETQYF. CDR3 sequence (DNA): TGTGCCAGCAGCCAAGAGGGTCAGGGACAAGAGACCCAGTACTTC.